These T cell receptor beta chains were read from a single sample in a study of cytomegalovirus exposure and HLA in healthy donors. TCRdb keeps only in-frame clones here, not all; method: immunoSEQ multiplex PCR. The table has approximately 120,000 clones, about 80% seen once. The specimen was PBMCs. These receptors all come from a woman between 45 and 65 years old in good health and CMV-seropositive. Both conserved end residues are part of each CDR3. Fields, in order: clone size, V gene, D gene, J gene, CDR3 DNA, CDR3 protein. A D gene is named only where the DNA matches it firmly. The size field is filled for only some rows; it gives once, few, many or a size class.

clone_size: .
v_call: TRBV7-9
d_call: TRBD2
j_call: TRBJ2-7
cdr3_nt: TGTTCCAGCAGCTCCCTGATAGCGGGAGTCCCTCAGCCCTACGAGCAGTACTTC
cdr3_aa: CSSSSLIAGVPQPYEQYF

clone_size: .
v_call: TRBV5-5
d_call: .
j_call: TRBJ2-6
cdr3_nt: TGTGCCAGCAGCCCGTTACCGAGCTCTGGGGCCAACGTCCTGACTTTC
cdr3_aa: CASSPLPSSGANVLTF

clone_size: .
v_call: TRBV27
d_call: .
j_call: TRBJ1-6
cdr3_nt: TGTGCCAGCAGTCGCACAGGGCTAAATTCACCCCTCCACTTT
cdr3_aa: CASSRTGLNSPLHF

clone_size: .
v_call: TRBV11-2
d_call: .
j_call: TRBJ2-1
cdr3_nt: TGTGCCAGCAGCTTAACAGGTGGCTCCTACAATGAGCAGTTCTTC
cdr3_aa: CASSLTGGSYNEQFF

clone_size: .
v_call: TRBV27
d_call: TRBD2
j_call: TRBJ2-2
cdr3_nt: TGTGCCAGCAGTCCGGGGGGGGGCGAGACTAGCACCTACGGGGAGCTGTTTTTT
cdr3_aa: CASSPGGGETSTYGELFF

clone_size: .
v_call: TRBV13
d_call: TRBD2
j_call: TRBJ2-7
cdr3_nt: TGTGCCAGCAGCTCGGGACTAGCGGTCTCCTACGAGCAGTACTTC
cdr3_aa: CASSSGLAVSYEQYF

clone_size: few
v_call: TRBV7-9
d_call: .
j_call: TRBJ2-2
cdr3_nt: TGTGCCAGCAGCTTAGCGTACGGGATGGGCACCGGGGAGCTGTTTTTT
cdr3_aa: CASSLAYGMGTGELFF

clone_size: few
v_call: TRBV5-1
d_call: .
j_call: TRBJ1-6
cdr3_nt: TGCGCCAGCAGCCCCTCCCGCCGGGACACCGATAATTCACCCCTCCACTTT
cdr3_aa: CASSPSRRDTDNSPLHF

clone_size: .
v_call: TRBV29-1
d_call: .
j_call: TRBJ2-1
cdr3_nt: TGCAGCGCCATGTCGGGGGGCCATGAGCAGTTCTTC
cdr3_aa: CSAMSGGHEQFF

clone_size: .
v_call: TRBV6-1
d_call: .
j_call: TRBJ2-3
cdr3_nt: TGTGCCAGCGCGCCTGCGGGGGCGGGCACAGATACGCAGTATTTT
cdr3_aa: CASAPAGAGTDTQYF

clone_size: .
v_call: TRBV15
d_call: .
j_call: TRBJ2-1
cdr3_nt: TGTGCCACCGCGGAGAGGGACTCCTACAATGAGCAGTTCTTC
cdr3_aa: CATAERDSYNEQFF

clone_size: .
v_call: TRBV18
d_call: TRBD1
j_call: TRBJ1-2
cdr3_nt: TGTGCCAGCTCACCTTTTTCTCCTCAGGGGGCAACGGATGGCTACACCTTC
cdr3_aa: CASSPFSPQGATDGYTF

clone_size: .
v_call: TRBV5-1
d_call: TRBD1
j_call: TRBJ2-7
cdr3_nt: TGCGCCAGCAGTCGAAGGCAGGGGGCTTACGAGCAGTACTTC
cdr3_aa: CASSRRQGAYEQYF

clone_size: .
v_call: TRBV15
d_call: .
j_call: TRBJ2-5
cdr3_nt: TGTGCCACCAGCAGAGATTTATCTGGGCCGGAGACCCAGTACTTC
cdr3_aa: CATSRDLSGPETQYF

clone_size: .
v_call: TRBV7-2
d_call: .
j_call: TRBJ1-1
cdr3_nt: TGTGCCAGCAGCTTAGCTGGGCCGACCGTTGAAGCTTTCTTT
cdr3_aa: CASSLAGPTVEAFF

clone_size: .
v_call: TRBV15
d_call: .
j_call: TRBJ2-7
cdr3_nt: TGTGCCACCAGCAGAGGTAGACAGGTTAGCTACGAGCAGTACTTC
cdr3_aa: CATSRGRQVSYEQYF

clone_size: .
v_call: TRBV7-3
d_call: .
j_call: TRBJ2-2
cdr3_nt: TGTGCCAGCAGCTCTTTTCCGGGGGAAATGGACGGGGAGCTGTTTTTT
cdr3_aa: CASSSFPGEMDGELFF

clone_size: few
v_call: TRBV12-5
d_call: .
j_call: TRBJ2-5
cdr3_nt: TGTGCTAGTGGTTCACAAGAGACCCAGTACTTC
cdr3_aa: CASGSQETQYF

clone_size: .
v_call: TRBV6-6
d_call: .
j_call: TRBJ2-3
cdr3_nt: TGTGCCAGCAGTACTCAATATACGCAGTATTTT
cdr3_aa: CASSTQYTQYF

clone_size: .
v_call: TRBV9
d_call: TRBD2
j_call: TRBJ2-1
cdr3_nt: TGTGCCAGCAGCGTAGTGGGGGGGAGTGAGCAGTTCTTC
cdr3_aa: CASSVVGGSEQFF

clone_size: few
v_call: TRBV10-3
d_call: .
j_call: TRBJ2-2
cdr3_nt: TGTGCCATCAGGAGCGGGCTGAACACCGGGGAGCTGTTTTTT
cdr3_aa: CAIRSGLNTGELFF